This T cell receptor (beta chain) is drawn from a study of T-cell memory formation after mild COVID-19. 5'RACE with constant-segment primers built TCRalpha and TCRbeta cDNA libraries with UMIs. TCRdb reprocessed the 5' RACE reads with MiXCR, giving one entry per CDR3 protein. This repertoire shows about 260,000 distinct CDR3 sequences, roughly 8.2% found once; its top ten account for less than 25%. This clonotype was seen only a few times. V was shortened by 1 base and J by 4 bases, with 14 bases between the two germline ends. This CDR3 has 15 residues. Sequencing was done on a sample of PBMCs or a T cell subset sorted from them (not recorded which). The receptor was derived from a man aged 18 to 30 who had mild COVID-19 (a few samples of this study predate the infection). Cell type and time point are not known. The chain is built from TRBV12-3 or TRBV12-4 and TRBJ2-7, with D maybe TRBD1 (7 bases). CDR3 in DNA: TGTGCCAGCAGTTTAGGGGCAGGGGGGATATACGAGCAGTACTTC. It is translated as CASSLGAGGIYEQYF.